The TCR beta chain under discussion was sequenced for a study of CD8 T cells in ankylosing spondylitis (dated by TCRdb to about 2017). General notes on the study: The study set out to find disease-linked TCR variants by profiling T cell receptor beta repertoires in ankylosing spondylitis patients and healthy donors. Peripheral blood was sampled, and synovial fluid was additionally collected from ankylosing spondylitis patients. In total, the full study cohort was made up of some 100 healthy donors and approximately 27 ankylosing spondylitis patients.

In this sample, this clonotype turned up many times. Its antigen remains unidentified. No quality values exist for individual bases; no much larger clone is one base distant. TCRdb names Illumina HiSeq 2500 as the instrument used. Quantitative 5'-RACE with molecular barcodes was used to prepare TCR beta libraries. For the original study's pipeline: A new computational method based on a probabilistic model of VDJ rearrangement was used to identify disease-linked TCR variants. Clones were called with MiXCR by TCRdb after fastp trimmed the public reads at Q25, and only in-frame beta chains were retained. One record per CDR3 amino acid sequence lists the most common genes and DNA. In this record, the V and J calls reflect TCRdb's handling and not the investigators' own analysis. Across this sample there are around 150,000 distinct CDR3 sequences, with under 14% seen only once. The ten largest clones represent roughly 29% of the sample.

The CDR1 and CDR2 encoded by the germline V gene are SGHDT and YYEEEE. CDR3 length: 15 amino acids, cysteine to phenylalanine. This entry keeps only the CDR3 DNA: 45 bases, framed from base 1. After removal of 4 bases from V and 6 bases from J, the junction retains 10 bases not matched to a gene. What the research found in general, with its limitations: Significant enrichment of the disease-linked clones was reported in matched synovial fluid samples from ankylosing spondylitis patients. A TCR beta motif made up of under ten highly homologous amino acid variants appeared to be characteristic of blood from ankylosing spondylitis patients. The disease-linked clones had a CD8+ phenotype and were found at relatively low frequencies in peripheral blood. Some motif variants had previously been reported in the synovial fluid and blood of reactive arthritis patients, which suggests shared mechanisms of disease initiation.

Sequenced: blood, either unsorted or a sorted T cell fraction (not recorded which). The receptor was derived from a male donor with ankylosing spondylitis or in good health (not recorded which). The chain links TRBV5-6 with TRBJ2-1; TRBD1 matches 7 bases in the middle. The DNA sequence follows: TGTGCCAGCAGCCCAAGAAGGACAGGTCTCAATGAGCAGTTCTTC. Its coded protein is CASSPRRTGLNEQFF.